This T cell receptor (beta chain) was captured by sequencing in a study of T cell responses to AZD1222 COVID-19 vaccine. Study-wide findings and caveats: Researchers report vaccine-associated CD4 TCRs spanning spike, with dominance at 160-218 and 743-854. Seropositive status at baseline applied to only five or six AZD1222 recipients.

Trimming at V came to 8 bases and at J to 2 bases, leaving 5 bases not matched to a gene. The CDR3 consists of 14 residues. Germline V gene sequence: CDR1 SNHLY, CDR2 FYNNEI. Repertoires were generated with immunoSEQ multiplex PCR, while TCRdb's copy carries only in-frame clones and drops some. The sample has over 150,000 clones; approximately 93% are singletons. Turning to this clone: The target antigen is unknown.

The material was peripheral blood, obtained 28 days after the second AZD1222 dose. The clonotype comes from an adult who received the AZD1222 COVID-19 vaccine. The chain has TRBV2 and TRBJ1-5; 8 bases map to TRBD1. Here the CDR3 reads CASDGTGGNQPQHF. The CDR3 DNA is TGTGCCAGCGATGGGACAGGCGGCAATCAGCCCCAGCATTTT. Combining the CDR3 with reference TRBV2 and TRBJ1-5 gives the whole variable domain EPEVTQTPSHQVTQMGQEVILRCVPISNHLYFYWYRQILGQKVEFLVSFYNNEISEKSEIFDDQFSVERPDGSNFTLKIRSTKLEDSAMYFCASDGTGGNQPQHFGDGTRLSIL.